This paragraph covers one T cell receptor (beta chain) sequence. This CDR3 spans 16 amino acids. Germline CDR1 and CDR2: SGHTA and FQGTGA. V lost 5 bases and J lost 5, with 19 bases in between. The data were taken from a study of blood T cell repertoires in COVID-19. In the study overall: Samples of COVID-19 (acute and convalescent) were obtained from the United States, Italy and Spain. T cells, B-cell-depleted T cells, or PBMCs provided the cDNA or gDNA that served as material.

Original handling: Reference gene primers were amplified, and this amplification served to estimate nucleated cell counts. TCRdb keeps only in-frame clones here, not all; method: immunoSEQ multiplex PCR. V, J and clone size derive from that table, while D and trimming were established from the DNA sequence. The sample shows roughly 100,000 clones, 89% of them seen only once. The sequence derives from a woman aged 80 or older with active COVID-19. The chain joins TRBV7-3 to TRBJ2-1; weak D call: TRBD2 (6 bases). Sequenced sample: peripheral blood. In DNA, the CDR3 is TGTGCCAGCAGCCGGGGAGGTTTAGCGGATCACAATGAGCAGTTCTTC. As protein: CASSRGGLADHNEQFF.